The present T cell receptor beta chain was sequenced within a study of OX40 agonist ivuxolimab in advanced cancers. Regarding the complete study: Ivuxolimab, which targeted the costimulatory receptor OX40 (CD134), was an agonistic, fully human IgG2 monoclonal antibody. A male proportion of roughly 80% and a mean age of approximately 60 years, ranging from roughly 20 to 80, were recorded for the dose-escalation cohort. Three dose-escalation patients achieved partial responses, one with hepatocellular carcinoma and two with cutaneous melanoma. The purpose of peripheral TCRbeta sequencing was to test whether ivuxolimab changed TCR sequence diversity and led to clonal T-cell expansion. Among the roughly 52 dose-escalation patients, some 20 had hepatocellular carcinoma, roughly 15 melanoma, 9 renal cell carcinoma and 9 head and neck cancer. Intravenous ivuxolimab was administered to patients every 2 weeks at six dose levels: 0.01, 0.1, 0.3, 1.5, 3 and 10 mg/kg. Prior anti-PD-1, anti-PD-L1 or anti-CTLA-4 therapy was permitted, and checkpoint inhibitors had been received by more than 35% of dose-escalation patients. The paper describes the monotherapy dose-escalation part (N ≈ 50 patients) of the phase I trial of ivuxolimab.

The trial excluded patients who had a history of autoimmune disease or were on systemic immunosuppression. Peripheral blood for TCR sequencing was collected from all dose cohorts at baseline, on cycle 4 day 1, and on cycle 7 day 1. The samples were taken from a phase I, first-in-human, multicenter, open-label dose-escalation trial of ivuxolimab. Adults with locally advanced or metastatic melanoma, renal cell carcinoma, hepatocellular carcinoma or head and neck squamous cell carcinoma were enrolled in the trial. Before TCR sequencing, CD4+ and CD8+ T cells were separately sorted from peripheral blood. For sequencing of the TCRbeta CDR3 region, genomic DNA was extracted from the sorted cells. The immunoSEQ Assay was used for sequencing of TCRbeta CDR3 regions. Imported from immuneACCESS, the table was reduced by TCRdb to in-frame sequences with V and J called. These copies leave out some clones; in studies compared against another copy, an unresolved V gene accounts for under half, and the cause of the remainder is not known. This sample has just over 20,000 clones in its table, and about 90% of those were observed once. The ten largest clones add up to 15% to 20% of the sample.

General findings and caveats noted by the study authors: Partial responders in the 0.1-3.0 mg/kg groups had among the lowest normalized peripheral clonal expansion, especially among CD8+ T cells. After ivuxolimab, more expanded clones were found on average in CD8+ T cells than in CD4+ T cells. Low levels of normalized T-cell clonal expansion were also seen in some patients who did not respond. Antigen specificity was not determined for the clonally expanded peripheral T cells. At doses from 0.1 to 3.0 mg/kg, clonal expansion was seen in both CD4+ and CD8+ blood T cells between baseline and week 6.

As to this clone: Its binding antigen is unknown. No clone much larger than this one lies a single base away; base qualities are absent.

The sample in question was CD4+ or CD8+ T cells sorted from blood, obtained in a trial of the OX40 agonist ivuxolimab. This clonotype was obtained from an adult with an advanced solid tumor such as melanoma, head and neck, liver or kidney cancer.

CDR3 region: CASSDWGPETEAFF. In nucleotides, the sequence is TGTGCCAGCAGTGATTGGGGGCCAGAGACTGAAGCTTTCTTT. The rearrangement combines TRBV25-1 with TRBJ1-1, with a weak D call of TRBD1 (6 bases match). From cysteine to phenylalanine, the CDR3 is 14 amino acids long. The DNA shown is the 42-base CDR3, in frame from base 1. From the germline V gene, CDR1 is MGHDK and CDR2 is SYGVNS. At the junction V is shortened by 3 bases and J by 5 bases, with 13 bases in between.